This T cell receptor (beta chain) was sequenced in a study of blood T cell repertoires in COVID-19. The table came from immunoSEQ multiplex PCR; TCRdb's copy has only in-frame clones and leaves some out. The repertoire has 150,000 or so clones, about 89% of them found once; the top ten carry about 0.55%. Sequenced: peripheral blood. The TCR comes from a man between 50 and 59 years old with acute or convalescent COVID-19.

This CDR3 reads CASTRWGQASILNYGYTF. CDR3 coding DNA: TGTGCCAGCACCAGGTGGGGACAGGCCTCTATACTTAACTATGGCTACACCTTC. This chain connects TRBV7-2 to TRBJ1-2; 8 bases agree with TRBD1. Germline loops: CDR1 SGHTA, CDR2 FQGNSA. CDR3 length equals 18 residues. Trimming removed 7 bases from V and 1 base from J; junction bases left unmatched: 17.